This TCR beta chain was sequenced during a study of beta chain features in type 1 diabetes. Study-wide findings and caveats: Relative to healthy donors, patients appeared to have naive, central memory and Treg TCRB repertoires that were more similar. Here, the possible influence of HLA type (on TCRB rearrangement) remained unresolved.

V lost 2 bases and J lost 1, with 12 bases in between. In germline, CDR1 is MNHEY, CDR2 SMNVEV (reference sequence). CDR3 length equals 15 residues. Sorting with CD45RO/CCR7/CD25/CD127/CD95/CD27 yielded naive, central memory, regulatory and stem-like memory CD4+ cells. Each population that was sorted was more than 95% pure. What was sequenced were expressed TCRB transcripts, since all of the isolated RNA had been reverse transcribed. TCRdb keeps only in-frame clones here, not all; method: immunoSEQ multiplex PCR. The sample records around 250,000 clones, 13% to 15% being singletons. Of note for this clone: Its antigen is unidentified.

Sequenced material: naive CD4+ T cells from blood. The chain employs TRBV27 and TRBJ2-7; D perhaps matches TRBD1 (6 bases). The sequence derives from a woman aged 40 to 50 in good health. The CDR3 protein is CASSLGVGTSYEQYF. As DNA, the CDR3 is TGTGCCAGCAGTTTAGGTGTGGGGACATCCTACGAGCAGTACTTC.